The TCR beta chain described here comes from a study of T cell responses to AZD1222 COVID-19 vaccine. The V end lost 2 bases, the J end lost 8 bases, and 13 bases lay between the germline ends. This CDR3 contains 13 residues. Germline lookup yields CDR1 SGHKS and CDR2 YYEKEE (reference sequence). Data came from immunoSEQ multiplex PCR; TCRdb stores just in-frame clones and leaves some out. The sample consists of around 80,000 clones, about 84% of them appearing once. Relative to its sample, this clone is medium-sized. Its antigen is not known. General study findings and limits: At baseline, seropositivity was found in only six or seven AZD1222 recipients. Two AZD1222 administrations were followed by greater Spike-specific TCR breadth and depth. Variant regions that are unmutated are reportedly the target of nearly half of spike-specific TCRs. In all cases, repertoires were sampled only after the peak T cell response.

V and J are TRBV5-5 and TRBJ1-2; D gene ambiguous. The source was peripheral blood, collected on day 0 of AZD1222 vaccination. This clonotype was obtained from an adult in good health. This CDR3 reads CASSLVPGAGYTF. CDR3 nucleotides: TGTGCCAGCAGCTTAGTTCCGGGTGCGGGCTACACCTTC.